The 30 T cell receptor beta chains in this list originate from one sample, sequenced in a study of identical twins. TCRdb reprocessed the 5' RACE reads with MiXCR, giving one entry per CDR3 protein. The sample has about 890,000 distinct CDR3 sequences; roughly an eighth are singletons. The sample was also linked to a second study, of yellow fever vaccine responses in identical twins.

The sample comprised PBMCs. The receptor source for this set is a woman between 18 and 29 years old in good health.

The rearrangement joins TRBV24-1 to TRBJ2-1; perhaps TRBD1 as D (5 bases). Trimming took off 4 bases at V and 6 bases at J, with 15 bases between the two ends. The CDR3 totals 15 residues. Per the germline V gene, CDR1 is KGHDR and CDR2 is SFDVKD. The CDR3, as DNA: TGTGCCACCAGTGACCCAGCCATACAGGCCAATGAGCAGTTCTTC. It yields the protein CATSDPAIQANEQFF.

The chain uses TRBV7-8 and TRBJ1-1; D is unclear. In germline, CDR1 is SGHVS, CDR2 FQNEAQ. V lost 5 bases to trimming and J lost 2 bases, with 9 bases between them. The CDR3 is 13 amino acids. This CDR3 is CASSADVNTEAFF. CDR3 nucleotides: TGTGCCAGCAGCGCGGATGTTAACACTGAAGCTTTCTTT.

The gene calls are TRBV11-2 and TRBJ2-5; no clear D gene. Per the germline V gene, CDR1 is SGHAT and CDR2 is FQNNGV. V was pared by 5 bases and J by 4 bases, with 14 bases between. The CDR3 totals 14 residues. In DNA form, the CDR3 reads TGTGCCAGCAGCCAGAACTGGGATTTAGAGACCCAGTACTTC. Translating it yields CASSQNWDLETQYF.

This clonotype was recorded a few times. The conserved phenylalanine or tryptophan normally closing the CDR3 is absent here, so this likely arose from a read error. This rearrangement joins TRBV7-9 to TRBJ1-1, with D maybe TRBD1 (5 bases). The CDR3 is 14 residues long. Germline-derived CDR1 and CDR2 are SEHNR and FQNEAQ (reference sequence). Trimming pared 1 base from V and 3 bases from J, leaving 9 bases between. DNA for the CDR3: TGTGCCAGCAGCTTAGTAGGAGGGGACACTGAAGCTTTCCTT. This codes for CASSLVGGDTEAFL.

This clonotype was observed a few times. V is TRBV25-1 and J is TRBJ2-1; unclear D gene. This CDR3 contains 13 residues. CDR1 and CDR2 (germline): MGHDK, SYGVNS. V was shortened by 3 bases and J by 6 bases, with 9 bases between the two germline ends. CDR3 in DNA: TGTGCCAGCAGTGATAGCCAGTTCAATGAGCAGTTCTTC. Translation: CASSDSQFNEQFF.

In this sample, this clonotype turned up a few times. The chain couples TRBV3-1 to TRBJ1-4, with D possibly TRBD1 on 5 matching bases. The CDR3 has 16 residues. The V gene's germline CDR1 is LGHDT and CDR2 YNNKEL (reference sequence). Trimming took 1 base from V and 4 from J, leaving 13 bases between them. DNA of the CDR3: TGTGCCAGCAGCCAAGGGCCCGGGACCGGTAATGAAAAACTGTTTTTT. It codes for CASSQGPGTGNEKLFF.

The chain joins TRBV14 to TRBJ2-1, with D perhaps TRBD2 (6 bases). CDR1 is SGHDN, CDR2 FVKESK, per germline. The CDR3 has 14 amino acids. Trimming took 2 bases from V and 9 from J, leaving 14 bases between them. The CDR3 nucleotides are TGTGCCAGCAGCCAATTTCCCGGGGGAGGTGAGCAGTTCTTC. Protein sequence: CASSQFPGGGEQFF.

The V call is TRBV3-1, the J call TRBJ2-3; 10 bases align to TRBD1. The V segment lost 1 base and the J segment 0 bases; nucleotides outside the gene matches: 10. CDR3 size: 19 residues. Per germline, CDR1 LGHDT and CDR2 YNNKEL (reference sequence). The CDR3 reads CASSQAWEPGQGSTDTQYF. CDR3 nucleotides: TGTGCCAGCAGCCAAGCCTGGGAGCCGGGACAGGGGAGCACAGATACGCAGTATTTT.

This clonotype was seen a handful of times. The chain recombines TRBV14 with TRBJ2-2; no definite D call. This CDR3 spans 13 amino acids. The germline V gene encodes CDR1 SGHDN and CDR2 FVKESK. Trimming removed 2 bases at V and 7 bases at J, with 8 bases between. CDR3 DNA: TGTGCCAGCAGCCAAAGGGAAGTCGGGGAGCTGTTTTTT. Amino acids: CASSQREVGELFF. The full variable domain, with the rest looked up from reference TRBV14 and TRBJ2-2, is EAGVTQFPSHSVIEKGQTVTLRCDPISGHDNLYWYRRVMGKEIKFLLHFVKESKQDESGMPNNRFLAERTGGTYSTLKVQPAELEDSGVYFCASSQREVGELFFGEGSRLTVL.

This clonotype was detected a few times. CDR3 amino acids: CASSSDLKINEQFF. In nucleotides, the CDR3 is TGTGCCAGCAGCTCCGACCTAAAGATCAATGAGCAGTTCTTC. The rearrangement joins TRBV5-5 to TRBJ2-1; D gene uncertain. The germline gives CDR1 SGHKS, CDR2 YYEKEE (reference sequence). Trimming stripped 3 bases from V and 6 bases from J, with 13 bases between. CDR3 length: 14 residues.

The chain joins TRBV7-9 to TRBJ2-5; no clear D. Trimming removed 1 base from V and 5 bases from J, with 8 bases in between. Per the germline V gene, CDR1 is SEHNR and CDR2 is FQNEAQ (reference sequence). The CDR3 covers 13 residues. The CDR3 here is CASSLVRVETQYF. The CDR3 nucleotides are TGTGCCAGCAGCTTAGTTAGGGTGGAGACCCAGTACTTC.

This clonotype was seen repeatedly, ten times or more. V gene TRBV20-1 combines with J gene TRBJ2-3; tentative D call: TRBD2 (5 bases). The CDR3 spans 15 residues. Deletions cut 5 bases from V and 4 bases from J, with 19 bases between. Per the germline V gene, CDR1 is DFQATT and CDR2 is SNEGSKA (reference sequence). This CDR3 is CSASPPGFEADTQYF. The DNA of the CDR3 is TGCAGTGCTTCCCCACCGGGATTTGAGGCAGATACGCAGTATTTT.

The chain recombines TRBV11-2 with TRBJ2-2; the D is unclear. In germline, CDR1 is SGHAT, CDR2 FQNNGV. CDR3 length: 16 residues. Trimming pared 0 bases from V and 6 bases from J, leaving 14 bases between. CDR3 in amino acids: CASSLEWAAPAGELFF. DNA of the CDR3: TGTGCCAGCAGCTTAGAGTGGGCAGCCCCCGCCGGGGAGCTGTTTTTT.

The table lists this clonotype with many counts. This chain connects TRBV5-1 to TRBJ2-4; D is undetermined. Germline V gene sequence: CDR1 SGHRS, CDR2 YFSETQ. The V end was cut by 0 bases, the J end by 3 bases, with 1 base between. There are 12 residues in the CDR3. The CDR3 sequence: CASSLDKNIQYF. CDR3 DNA: TGCGCCAGCAGCTTGGACAAAAACATTCAGTACTTC.

This clonotype was seen many times. The chain has TRBV24-1 and TRBJ2-1; possibly TRBD2 for D (6 bases). This CDR3 spans 16 amino acids. Trimming left V 4 bases short and J 7 bases short, with 19 bases between. Per the germline V gene, CDR1 is KGHDR and CDR2 is SFDVKD. DNA for the CDR3: TGTGCCACCAGTGACCCGACTAGTAGTGAGTTTAATGAGCAGTTCTTC. It specifies CATSDPTSSEFNEQFF.

The chain uses TRBV5-1 and TRBJ2-3; TRBD2 aligns across 9 bases. The CDR3 totals 15 residues. V lost 4 bases and J lost 3; bases outside the gene matches: 6. Germline-derived CDR1 and CDR2 are SGHRS and YFSETQ. The CDR3 sequence: CASSIQAGGTDTQYF. In DNA form, the CDR3 reads TGCGCCAGCAGCATCCAAGCGGGAGGTACAGATACGCAGTATTTT.

The CDR3 region has the DNA TGTGCCAGCAGCTCTATACCTCGGTGGGAGACCCAGTACTTC. Its protein is CASSSIPRWETQYF. The genes are TRBV7-2 and TRBJ2-5; D is unresolved. V was pared by 4 bases and J by 5 bases, with 14 bases between. The germline V gene encodes CDR1 SGHTA and CDR2 FQGNSA. This CDR3 comprises 14 residues.

The chain joins TRBV5-1 to TRBJ2-2; the D gene is possibly TRBD1 (6 bases). CDR1 is SGHRS and CDR2 is YFSETQ in the germline V gene. The V end was cut by 7 bases, the J end by 0 bases, with 7 bases between. This CDR3 comprises 13 residues. CDR3 nucleotide sequence: TGCGCCAGCGCAGGGGCGAACACCGGGGAGCTGTTTTTT. Amino acids: CASAGANTGELFF. Drawing the rest from reference TRBV5-1 and TRBJ2-2, the complete variable domain is KAGVTQTPRYLIKTRGQQVTLSCSPISGHRSVSWYQQTPGQGLQFLFEYFSETQRNKGNFPGRFSGRQFSNSRSEMNVSTLELGDSALYLCASAGANTGELFFGEGSRLTVL.

This chain connects TRBV28 to TRBJ2-7; maybe TRBD2 (6 bases). V lost 5 bases to trimming and J lost 0 bases, with 14 bases between them. This CDR3 is built from 15 residues. Looked up from germline, CDR1 is MDHEN and CDR2 is SYDVKM. Here the CDR3 reads CASSTTGGSSYEQYF. In DNA, the CDR3 is TGTGCCAGCAGTACTACCGGGGGAAGCTCCTACGAGCAGTACTTC.

This clonotype was counted only a few times. The gene calls are TRBV7-6 and TRBJ2-3; D is possibly TRBD1 (5 bases). Germline CDR1 is SGHVS and CDR2 is FNYEAQ. V was cut by 1 base and J by 2 bases, with 13 bases left in between. The CDR3 totals 16 residues. The CDR3, as DNA: TGTGCCAGCAGCTTAGAGGCAGGGCACCACACAGATACGCAGTATTTT. Translation: CASSLEAGHHTDTQYF.

This clonotype has a handful of counts. This chain links TRBV6-4 with TRBJ2-2; 7 bases align to TRBD1. Germline V CDR1 and CDR2: MRHNA, SNTAGT. CDR3 length: 23 amino acids. V shed 6 bases and J 0 bases; nucleotides not matched to a gene: 28. CDR3 protein: CASRTLPILLRTGKHANTGELFF. CDR3 DNA sequence: TGTGCCAGCAGAACCCTGCCAATCCTGCTACGGACAGGCAAACACGCGAACACCGGGGAGCTGTTTTTT.

The table lists this clonotype with a few counts. The gene calls are TRBV12-3 or TRBV12-4 and TRBJ2-1; 11 positions agree with TRBD2. The junction had 6 bases not matched to a gene; V was cut back by 0 bases and J by 8 bases. The CDR3 is 16 residues long. The CDR3 coding sequence is TGTGCCAGCAGTTTAGCGCTTGAGGGACTAGCGGATGAGCAGTTCTTC. Protein sequence: CASSLALEGLADEQFF.

V gene TRBV7-2 combines with J gene TRBJ2-2; D gene uncertain. The V and J ends lost 1 base and 6 bases respectively, with 15 bases between them. The CDR3 contains 16 residues. CDR1 is SGHTA and CDR2 is FQGNSA in the germline V gene. CDR3 bases: TGTGCCAGCAGCTTAGGGCATACAGCTCTCGCCGGGGAGCTGTTTTTT. This sequence encodes CASSLGHTALAGELFF.

V and J are TRBV6-5 and TRBJ2-3, with D perhaps given as TRBD1 or TRBD2 (6 bases each). This CDR3 region has 16 residues. The V end lost 0 bases, the J end lost 0 bases, and 10 bases lay between the germline ends. The germline CDR1 and CDR2 sequences are MNHEY and SVGAGI. The CDR3 sequence is CASSYSRGASTDTQYF. Written as DNA, the CDR3 is TGTGCCAGCAGTTACTCGAGGGGGGCTAGCACAGATACGCAGTATTTT.

This clonotype was counted a few times. This sequence joins TRBV6-5 and TRBJ2-5; the D gene is possibly TRBD2 (6 bases). Looked up from germline, CDR1 is MNHEY and CDR2 is SVGAGI. V was shortened by 0 bases and J by 5 bases, with 10 bases between the two germline ends. This CDR3 region has 14 residues. CDR3 bases: TGTGCCAGCAGTTACTCGCCTAGCGCGGAGACCCAGTACTTC. It encodes CASSYSPSAETQYF.

This clonotype was observed many times. The V call is TRBV29-1, the J call TRBJ2-1; no reliable D call. There are 13 residues in the CDR3. The germline V and J ends were trimmed by 6 bases and 0 bases, with 9 bases remaining between them. Germline CDR1 is SQVTM and CDR2 is ANQGSEA. CDR3 coding DNA: TGCAGCGTCTCTAAGATCTCCTACAATGAGCAGTTCTTC. Amino acid sequence: CSVSKISYNEQFF.

A few counts support this clonotype. The chain couples TRBV20-1 to TRBJ1-1, with 7 positions matching TRBD1. The ends lost 6 bases at V and 8 bases at J; junction bases unmatched: 6. Germline V gene lookup returns CDR1 DFQATT and CDR2 SNEGSKA (reference sequence). The CDR3 contains 11 residues. The CDR3 DNA is TGCAGTGCCAGCAGACAGGGCGAAGCTTTCTTT. This encodes CSASRQGEAFF.

This clonotype was seen many times. V usage is TRBV20-1 and J usage is TRBJ1-1; D possibly corresponds to TRBD1 (5 bases). Per the germline V gene, CDR1 is DFQATT and CDR2 is SNEGSKA (reference sequence). This CDR3 has 12 amino acids. V dropped 8 bases and J dropped 0 bases, with 10 bases sitting between them. In DNA form, the CDR3 reads TGCAGTCCAACGACAGTGAACACTGAAGCTTTCTTT. Translation: CSPTTVNTEAFF.

The chain joins TRBV11-2 to TRBJ2-1, with 9 bases matching TRBD2. The CDR3 sequence is 16 residues long. CDR1 is SGHAT, CDR2 FQNNGV, per germline. The V segment lost 1 base and the J segment 9 bases; nucleotides outside the gene matches: 10. CDR3 sequence (DNA): TGTGCCAGCAGCTTAGGTGTAGGACTAGCGTCCGGTGAGCAGTTCTTC. As protein: CASSLGVGLASGEQFF.

A few counts support this clonotype. The gene calls are TRBV19 and TRBJ2-2; perhaps TRBD1 as D (5 bases). The CDR3 extends over 15 amino acids. The germline V and J ends were trimmed by 3 bases and 6 bases, with 14 bases remaining between them. Germline V lookup: CDR1 LNHDA, CDR2 SQIVND (reference sequence). As DNA, the CDR3 is TGTGCCAGTAGTATCACAGGTTATTTGGCCGGGGAGCTGTTTTTT. Its translation: CASSITGYLAGELFF.